This entry features one TCR beta chain sequence. Mismatch with germline at one junction end may stem from a read error. Sorted-subset replicate PCR reactions contained 200 to 250 ng DNA, corresponding to some 28,000 T cell genomes. In the source study's methods: Sequence data from immunoSEQ were junction-only and lacked quality scores; consequently, filtering differed. Sequencing was performed with immunoSEQ multiplex PCR; in TCRdb, only in-frame clones are kept and a portion is missing. The DNA was the basis for D and trimming; V, J and clone size are from that table. The data contain some 2.1 million clones, approximately 95% of them singletons. The source of the sample is a study of shared clonotypes between healthy human individuals. Background on the study: Aged between 18 and 49, the donors were two women and three men.

This CDR3 comprises 11 residues. Germline V gene lookup returns CDR1 DFQATT and CDR2 SNEGSKA (reference sequence). The genes are TRBV20-1 and TRBJ1-3; D is unclear. The sequencing input was naive CD4+ T cells sorted from blood. Subset reported: CD45RA+ positively selected. The sequence derives from a man aged 18 to 30 in good health. CDR3 bases: TGCAGTGCTGAGATAGGAAACGCCATATATTTT. It is translated as CSAEIGNAIYF.